This T cell receptor beta chain emerged from a study of blood T cells in healthy people across ages. Findings of the study overall: Per million T cells, TCR beta diversity dropped about linearly as age rose.

There were healthy Caucasian individuals from Russia, aged about 6 to 100, serving as donors. Samples each had at least 5.5 micrograms of total RNA extracted. For the second PCR, which ran for 7 to 11 cycles, a sample-barcoded 5' primer and a J-beta primer mix were used. Researchers report that a template-switch adaptor with 12 random nucleotides tagged each cDNA molecule. TCRdb ran MiXCR on the 5' RACE reads and lists one entry per CDR3 protein. The sample has roughly 1.6 million distinct CDR3 sequences, roughly 32% seen once; the top ten hold approximately 10%. As concerns this clonotype: Antigen unknown.

The germline V gene has CDR1 MNHNS and CDR2 SASEGT. The CDR3 is 14 residues long. Trimming cost V 6 bases and J 4 bases; bases outside gene matches: 5. The sequenced sample consisted of blood. The chain is built from TRBV6-1 and TRBJ1-5, with 8 bases lining up with TRBD1. This sequence was found in a woman between 25 and 40 years old in good health. DNA for the CDR3: TGTGCCAGCAGCGCTCAGGGGGCGAATCAGCCCCAGCATTTT. The encoded protein is CASSAQGANQPQHF.